Listed here is a single TCR beta chain. Its antigen remains unknown. This entry belongs to a study of cytomegalovirus exposure and HLA in healthy donors. The ends were cut back, 5 bases at V and 0 bases at J, with 11 bases in the middle. Germline-derived CDR1 and CDR2 are MNHNS and SASEGT. The CDR3 is 15 residues long. PCR primers comprised 60 Vbeta and 13 Jbeta primers. Source study methods: In a later analysis, of 70 million to 85 million unique beta chains, roughly 10 million appeared in at least two donors. TCRdb keeps only in-frame clones here, not all; method: immunoSEQ multiplex PCR. V, J and clone size were drawn from that table, and D and trimming were deduced from the DNA. The table has about 95,000 clones, around 73% seen once. The study, taken as a whole, reports: The study put some 150 TCR beta chains on its list as cytomegalovirus-associated. In a later analysis, a missense DCLRE1C variant was linked to TCR beta V- and J-gene trimming.

The sequence was obtained from a woman aged 35 to 49 in good health and CMV-seropositive. Source material: PBMCs. This sequence joins TRBV6-1 and TRBJ2-1; the D is unclear. The CDR3 DNA reads as TGTGCCAGCAGTCTAGACTCCAGCTCCTACAATGAGCAGTTCTTC. This sequence encodes CASSLDSSSYNEQFF.